This T cell receptor (beta chain) was retrieved from a study of PD-1 blockade in classical Hodgkin lymphoma. Points from the study as a whole: By C4D1, diversity of CD4+ TCRs had risen significantly, whereas that of CD8+ TCRs had not. Complete responders' baseline diversity resembled that of newly diagnosed patients. When nivolumab was started under 1 year after ASCT, patients were excluded.

Regarding this clone: Its antigen remains unknown.

Germline CDR1 is SGHAT and CDR2 is FQNNGV. The CDR3 totals 16 residues. Unmatched junction bases numbered 8, after V lost 3 bases and J lost 4 bases. Time point indicated: cycle 4 day 1 (C4D1), after five to seven weeks of nivolumab. The patients all showed relapse after autologous stem cell transplantation, while their brentuximab vedotin exposure varied. The table came from immunoSEQ multiplex PCR; TCRdb's copy has only in-frame clones and leaves some out. The sample includes tens of thousands of clones, 90% of them seen just once. The material was peripheral blood mononuclear cells (PBMCs), obtained before the fourth cycle of nivolumab. The TCR originated in a human donor with classical Hodgkin lymphoma. J is TRBJ1-5 and V is TRBV11-2, with 8 bases identical to TRBD1. Here the CDR3 reads CASSLGTGTGNQPQHF. The DNA for the CDR3 is TGTGCCAGCAGCTTGGGGACCGGGACAGGTAATCAGCCCCAGCATTTT.